This T cell receptor (beta chain) was captured in a study of blood T cell dynamics during melanoma immunotherapy. About the study: Patients with metastatic melanoma got pembrolizumab or nivolumab-ipilimumab as first-line care.

DNA loading was fixed at 350 to 450 ng for all bulk PBMC samples. Clones were sequenced by immunoSEQ multiplex PCR, and TCRdb holds only the in-frame ones, with some missing. Of 15,000 or so clones detected, 87% appear once; the ten largest clones hold approximately 7.8%. This clone was recorded once. An end of the junction does not agree with germline; a read error may underlie this. The CDR3 length is 13 residues. Germline CDR1 is SSHAT and CDR2 is FNYEAQ (reference sequence). Described time point: week 3, after first cycle of checkpoint inhibitor. At 12 weeks after first infusion, RECIST 1.1 defined response for most patients.

This receptor was taken from a human donor with melanoma. The rearrangement uses TRBV7-7 and TRBJ2-5; D perhaps matches TRBD2 (6 bases). Sequences were derived from blood, sampled from a patient treated with checkpoint blockade. The CDR3 loop is CASSLDGGETQYF. The DNA of the CDR3 is TGTGCTAGCAGCTTAGATGGGGGGGAGACCCAGTACTTC.